Listed here are 8 T cell receptor beta chains from one sample, sequenced in a study of blood T cell repertoires in COVID-19. Repertoires were generated with immunoSEQ multiplex PCR, while TCRdb's copy carries only in-frame clones and drops some. The sample gives about 100,000 clones, 92% of which show up once; 5.7% is in the top ten. The sequenced sample consisted of peripheral blood. Receptors originate from a man aged 65 to 85 with acute or convalescent COVID-19.

The genes are TRBV7-8 and TRBJ2-7, with D maybe TRBD1 (6 bases). CDR3 length: 16 amino acids. Trimming pared 3 bases from V and 6 bases from J, leaving 21 bases between. Germline V gives CDR1 SGHVS, CDR2 FQNEAQ. The CDR3 coding sequence is TGTGCCAGCAGCTTCAGCTCAGTGCAGGGGAAGTTCGAGCAGTACTTC. It specifies CASSFSSVQGKFEQYF. Combining the CDR3 with reference TRBV7-8 and TRBJ2-7 gives the whole variable domain GAGVSQSPRYKVAKRGQDVALRCDPISGHVSLFWYQQALGQGPEFLTYFQNEAQLDKSGLPSDRFFAERPEGSVSTLKIQRTQQEDSAVYLCASSFSSVQGKFEQYFGPGTRLTVT.

The chain uses TRBV6-5 and TRBJ2-3, with a weak D call TRBD2 (7 bases). The V end lost 10 bases, the J end lost 4 bases, and 12 bases lay between the germline ends. CDR1 MNHEY and CDR2 SVGAGI come from the germline V gene. This CDR3 is 12 amino acids long. The CDR3 reads CATLGGADTQYF. The CDR3 region has the DNA TGTGCCACTTTAGGGGGGGCAGATACGCAGTATTTT.

The rearrangement links TRBV5-1 to TRBJ1-4; D may be TRBD1 (5 bases). The CDR3 contains 15 residues. The germline V gene has CDR1 SGHRS and CDR2 YFSETQ. Deletions cut 2 bases from V and 3 bases from J, with 11 bases between. The CDR3 here is CASSFAGLANEKLFF. The CDR3 nucleotides read TGCGCCAGCAGCTTCGCAGGGTTGGCTAATGAAAAACTGTTTTTT.

The sample holds one count of this clone. This chain links TRBV1 with TRBJ1-5; the D call in the table, TRBD1, was not verified against the DNA. TRBV1 is an annotated pseudogene. The CDR3 covers 14 residues. CDR3 sequence (DNA): TGCACCAGCACACAGGGGGCAAAGAATCAGCCCCAGCATTTT. This encodes CTSTQGAKNQPQHF.

The rearrangement joins TRBV7-2 to TRBJ1-3; D is undetermined. This CDR3 region has 17 residues. V lost 0 bases, J lost 0 bases, and 12 bases lay in between. Looked up from germline, CDR1 is SGHTA and CDR2 is FQGNSA. CDR3 sequence (DNA): TGTGCCAGCAGCTTAGCAGCTCTACCGCTCTCTGGAAACACCATATATTTT. This translates into CASSLAALPLSGNTIYF.

Notes on this clone: A junction end diverges from the germline sequence, so it may reflect a read error. The chain has TRBV7-7 and TRBJ2-5; D may be TRBD1 (5 bases). This CDR3 has 14 amino acids. From germline, CDR1 is SSHAT and CDR2 FNYEAQ (reference sequence). CDR3 loop: CASSLSGLKETQYF. As DNA, the CDR3 is TGTGCTAGCAGCCTCTCAGGGCTCAAAGAGACCCAGTACTTC.

J is TRBJ2-3 and V is TRBV6-2 or TRBV6-3; 12 bases map to TRBD2. With 4 bases clipped from V and 6 bases from J, the junction kept 5 bases outside the gene matches. Germline CDR1 MNHEY, CDR2 SVGEGT. The CDR3 contains 15 residues. Written as DNA, the CDR3 is TGTGCCAGCAGTTTACTAGCGGGGGGCCTCGATACGCAGTATTTT. Translating it yields CASSLLAGGLDTQYF.

The J gene is TRBJ1-3, the V gene TRBV4-3; TRBD1 might be the D (6 bases). Trimming stripped 4 bases from V and 0 bases from J, with 16 bases between. The germline gives CDR1 LGHNA, CDR2 YSLEER. This CDR3 comprises 17 residues. The CDR3 protein is CASSPNGGASSGNTIYF. The CDR3 DNA follows: TGCGCCAGCAGCCCTAATGGGGGGGCGAGCTCTGGAAACACCATATATTTT.